The 8 T cell receptor beta chains listed next were all sequenced from one sample in a study of PD-1 blockade in classical Hodgkin lymphoma. Generated by immunoSEQ multiplex PCR, the TCRdb table keeps only in-frame clones and is missing some. The sample yields 110,000 or so clones, 70% to 90% seen once. Each patient's relapse followed autologous stem cell transplantation, and brentuximab vedotin exposure varied. The sample here was peripheral blood mononuclear cells (PBMCs), taken before the second cycle of nivolumab. These receptors were taken from a human donor with classical Hodgkin lymphoma.

The V call is TRBV10-2, the J call TRBJ1-1; D is possibly TRBD1 (5 bases). The germline gives CDR1 WSHSY, CDR2 SAAADI. V gave up 10 bases and J gave up 1 base, with 16 bases separating them. The CDR3 is made up of 14 amino acids. The DNA of the CDR3 is TGCGCCACCTCCCGGGTGACAGAGAACACTGAAGCTTTCTTT. Encoded protein: CATSRVTENTEAFF.

The V call is TRBV9, the J call TRBJ2-1; TRBD2 is a possible D gene (5 bases). With 2 bases removed from V and 7 bases from J, the gap between germline ends came to 16 bases. This CDR3 spans 15 amino acids. Germline V gene lookup returns CDR1 SGDLS and CDR2 YYNGEE. CDR3: CASSVRGYSTNEQFF. The CDR3, as DNA: TGTGCCAGCAGCGTCCGCGGGTATAGTACTAATGAGCAGTTCTTC.

This clone was found once. The gene calls are TRBV11-2 and TRBJ2-5, with 13 positions matching TRBD2. Germline CDR1 and CDR2: SGHAT and FQNNGV. The V and J ends lost 0 bases and 5 bases, in that order; junction bases with no gene match: 12. The CDR3 totals 19 residues. The CDR3 spells CASSLDPGLAGVIGETQYF. The DNA for the CDR3 is TGTGCCAGCAGCTTAGATCCCGGACTAGCGGGAGTGATAGGGGAGACCCAGTACTTC.

V is TRBV4-2 and J is TRBJ2-3; the D call may be TRBD1 or TRBD2 (5 bases each). V lost 1 base to trimming and J lost 3 bases, with 14 bases between them. The CDR3 runs to 16 residues. Germline V gives CDR1 LGHNA, CDR2 YNFKEQ. The CDR3 region has the DNA TGTGCCAGCAGCCAAGCCCAGGGACGGGTTACAGATACGCAGTATTTT. It yields the protein CASSQAQGRVTDTQYF.

The chain links TRBV6-1 to TRBJ2-2; TRBD1 aligns across 7 bases. The germline V gene has CDR1 MNHNS and CDR2 SASEGT. The CDR3 contains 15 residues. Germline trimming cut 6 bases from V and 2 bases from J; bases unmatched to any gene: 6. CDR3 residues: CASSRRTGNTGELFF. DNA for the CDR3: TGTGCCAGCAGCCGTCGGACAGGTAACACCGGGGAGCTGTTTTTT.

This clone is a singleton in its sample. This sequence joins TRBV4-1 and TRBJ2-5; weak D call: TRBD1 (6 bases). The DNA end favors TRBJ2-7, so the J call may be wrong. The CDR3 contains 13 residues. Per germline, CDR1 MGHRA and CDR2 YSYEKL. The CDR3 protein is CASSQTGPYEQYF. The DNA of the CDR3 is TGCGCCAGCAGCCAAACAGGGCCCTACGAGCAGTACTTC.

This clone occurred once. J is TRBJ2-5 and V is TRBV11-2, with 10 bases matching TRBD2. V trimming: 5 bases; J trimming: 2 bases; junction bases outside the gene matches: 8. Per germline, CDR1 SGHAT and CDR2 FQNNGV. There are 16 residues in the CDR3. The DNA for the CDR3 is TGTGCCAGCAGCCCTGGGACTAGCGTATATCAAGAGACCCAGTACTTC. It translates to CASSPGTSVYQETQYF.

The chain uses TRBV29-1 and TRBJ2-4; D is ambiguous. There are 14 residues in the CDR3. The germline V and J ends were trimmed by 6 bases and 0 bases, with 12 bases remaining between them. Germline CDR1 and CDR2: SQVTM and ANQGSEA. For the CDR3, the DNA is TGCAGCGTCCTAGACAATTTAGCCAAAAACATTCAGTACTTC. It translates to CSVLDNLAKNIQYF.